The T cell receptor beta chain described here comes from a study of cytomegalovirus exposure and HLA in healthy donors. About the study: The early release's HLA-typed donors yielded tens of millions of unique TCRs. General study findings and limits: Through in vitro validation, three CMV-associated chains were shown to be specific for CMV antigens. In a later analysis, CMV-associated beta chains were mostly HLA-associated, it appeared.

Worth noting for this clone: The antigen remains unidentified.

Healthy bone marrow donors made up the cohort. With 60 Vbeta and 13 Jbeta primers, the PCR was carried out. The method was immunoSEQ multiplex PCR; TCRdb's version includes in-frame clones alone and lacks a portion of them. This table holds 150,000 or so clones, approximately 80% found once. Germline V gives CDR1 SGDLS, CDR2 YYNGEE. The CDR3 has 13 residues. V was shortened by 0 bases and J by 11 bases, with 14 bases between the two germline ends. V usage is TRBV9 and J usage is TRBJ1-1; no reliable D call. The sequence was collected from a male donor in good health and CMV-seronegative. The specimen sequenced was PBMCs. The CDR3 region is CASSVGIEGTAFF. For the CDR3, the DNA is TGTGCCAGCAGCGTAGGAATCGAGGGTACGGCTTTCTTT.